The TCR beta chain under discussion was sequenced for a study of Graves' ophthalmopathy and Graves' hyperthyroidism. Transcripts of RNA were the source for amplifying TCR beta CDR3 regions. An opening RT-PCR round employed HTBI primers and preceded a second-round multiplex PCR. TCRdb re-called the multiplex PCR reads through MiXCR, storing one row per CDR3 protein. The table includes 300,000 to 350,000 distinct CDR3 sequences, roughly a sixth detected once. V was cut by 1 base and J by 3 bases, with 19 bases left in between. Germline V gene lookup returns CDR1 SGHVS and CDR2 FQNEAQ. The CDR3 is 18 residues long. The table lists this clonotype with a few counts. The diagnostic workup employed clinical symptoms, serum thyroxine, TRAb, thyroid ultrasound and orbital computed tomography.

The clonotype originates from an adult man with Graves' ophthalmopathy. V usage is TRBV7-8 and J usage is TRBJ1-5, with D hard to call. The sequenced material came from peripheral blood. The CDR3 protein is CASSLETGGRLYNQPQHF. CDR3 DNA sequence: TGTGCCAGCAGCTTAGAAACGGGTGGCAGGCTTTACAATCAGCCCCAGCATTTT.